The clone carrying this TCR beta chain was detected only a few times. What it recognizes is unknown. Trimming took 5 bases from V and 5 from J; bases not matched to a gene: 11. This CDR3 is 14 amino acids long. Germline V CDR1 and CDR2: DFQATT, SNEGSKA (reference sequence). Unique molecular identifiers tagged the TCR beta cDNA libraries. MiXCR, run by TCRdb on the PCR reads, gives a single entry per CDR3 protein. This repertoire shows 380,000 or so distinct CDR3 sequences, roughly 30% found once; its top ten account for 13%. The data originate from a study of post-analysis software for immune sequencing data. Study-level results: Among a few TRBV segments more frequent in patients than controls were TRBV5-6, TRBV5-1 and TRBV20-1.

The chain is built from TRBV20-1 and TRBJ1-1; TRBD1 aligns across 7 bases. The sequencing sample was made of blood. This TCR was recovered from a girl aged 5-17 years with multiple sclerosis. The CDR3 spells CSAQADREVTEAFF. CDR3 coding DNA: TGCAGTGCTCAAGCTGACAGGGAGGTAACTGAAGCTTTCTTT.